These 30 T cell receptor beta chains came from one sample sequenced in a study of blood T cell repertoires in COVID-19. Produced via immunoSEQ multiplex PCR; TCRdb's table is partial and in-frame only. The table lists fewer than 450,000 clones, 90% of them singletons. The sample taken for sequencing was PBMCs or T cells enriched from blood (not recorded which). These receptors were taken from a man aged 18 to 35 who had recovered from COVID-19.

The chain carries TRBV12-3 or TRBV12-4 and TRBJ1-3; no reliable D call. V was trimmed by 7 bases and J by 0 bases, leaving 4 bases between them. The CDR3 covers 12 residues. CDR3 amino acids: CASTSSGNTIYF. CDR3 bases: TGTGCCAGCACCAGCTCTGGAAACACCATATATTTT.

This chain links TRBV18 with TRBJ1-6; D is undetermined. Between the trimmed V and J ends, which lost 2 bases and 7 bases, there was a span of 9 bases. The germline CDR1 and CDR2 sequences are KGHSH and LQKENI. This CDR3 spans 14 amino acids. The CDR3 sequence: CASSPNGENSPLHF. CDR3 bases: TGTGCCAGCTCACCAAACGGGGAGAATTCACCCCTCCACTTT.

J is TRBJ1-2 and V is TRBV28; weak D call: TRBD1 (5 bases). The CDR3 is 12 amino acids. V lost 9 bases and J 1 base, leaving 9 bases between the germline ends. Germline V gives CDR1 MDHEN, CDR2 SYDVKM. The CDR3 loop is CASDSNNYGYTF. For the CDR3, the DNA is TGTGCCAGTGACAGCAATAACTATGGCTACACCTTC.

This chain joins TRBV10-3 and TRBJ1-1; tentatively, D is TRBD1 (5 bases). Germline CDR1 and CDR2: ENHRY and SYGVKD. The CDR3 is 13 amino acids. The ends were cut back, 2 bases at V and 4 bases at J, with 8 bases in the middle. CDR3 region: CAISERRGTEAFF. The CDR3 DNA sequence: TGTGCCATCAGTGAGAGGAGGGGCACTGAAGCTTTCTTT.

This clone was counted only a few times. The chain combines TRBV2 with TRBJ1-4, with a possible D match to TRBD1 (5 bases). The ends were cut back, 6 bases at V and 5 bases at J, with 10 bases in the middle. The CDR3 extends over 13 amino acids. The germline gives CDR1 SNHLY, CDR2 FYNNEI. The CDR3 loop reads CASRVEGNEKLFF. The DNA for the CDR3 is TGTGCCAGCAGAGTGGAGGGGAATGAAAAACTGTTTTTT.

The chain carries TRBV10-1 and TRBJ2-1; 11 positions match TRBD2. Germline V CDR1 and CDR2: WNHNN, SYGVQD (reference sequence). Losses at the gene ends were 4 bases for V and 15 bases for J; bases not matched to a gene: 8. This CDR3 is built from 13 residues. The CDR3: CASSGTSGPPPFF. The CDR3 DNA sequence: TGCGCCAGCAGTGGGACTAGCGGGCCCCCCCCGTTCTTC.

This chain links TRBV28 with TRBJ1-6, with D possibly TRBD1 on 5 matching bases. CDR1 MDHEN and CDR2 SYDVKM come from the germline V gene. Deletions cut 5 bases from V and 4 bases from J, with 9 bases between. The CDR3 extends over 14 amino acids. CDR3 bases: TGTGCCAGCAGTACACAGGTTTATAATTCACCCCTCCACTTT. It specifies CASSTQVYNSPLHF.

This rearrangement joins TRBV3-1 (or the pseudogene TRBV3-2) to TRBJ1-1; the match to TRBD1 covers 9 bases. Germline lookup yields CDR1 LGHDT and CDR2 YNNKEL (reference sequence). The CDR3 is made up of 14 amino acids. Losses at the gene ends were 2 bases for V and 11 bases for J; bases not matched to a gene: 9. In DNA, the CDR3 is TGTGCCAGCAGCCAATCCGGGACAGGGCGATGGGCTTTCTTT. This codes for CASSQSGTGRWAFF.

Points on this clone: This same CDR3 is encoded by further DNA sequences in the sample. The genes are TRBV9 and TRBJ2-2; D might be TRBD2 (6 bases). Germline V gene sequence: CDR1 SGDLS, CDR2 YYNGEE. Trimming removed 3 bases from V and 8 bases from J, with 8 bases in between. The length of the CDR3 is 12 residues. The CDR3 protein is CASSAGGGELFF. CDR3 nucleotides: TGTGCCAGCAGCGCCGGAGGGGGGGAGCTGTTTTTT.

This sequence joins TRBV7-9 and TRBJ1-4; 7 positions match TRBD1. V was pared by 2 bases and J by 8 bases, with 14 bases of the junction left unmatched. The CDR3 contains 17 residues. Germline CDR1 and CDR2: SEHNR and FQNEAQ (reference sequence). In DNA form, the CDR3 reads TGTGCCAGCAGCTTATTCTCCACAGGGGCGGCAAAAGAAAAACTGTTTTTT. Protein: CASSLFSTGAAKEKLFF. The full variable domain, with the rest looked up from reference TRBV7-9 and TRBJ1-4, is DTGVSQNPRHKITKRGQNVTFRCDPISEHNRLYWYRQTLGQGPEFLTYFQNEAQLEKSRLLSDRFSAERPKGSFSTLEIQRTEQGDSAMYLCASSLFSTGAAKEKLFFGSGTQLSVL.

This sequence joins TRBV6-5 and TRBJ1-2; D not resolved. Trimming removed 0 bases from V and 4 bases from J, with 15 bases in between. Germline V gives CDR1 MNHEY, CDR2 SVGAGI. The CDR3 has 16 residues. CDR3 sequence: CASSYSPGVTAYGYTF. CDR3 DNA: TGTGCCAGCAGTTACTCCCCCGGGGTGACTGCCTATGGCTACACCTTC.

A single count supports this clone. The chain's CDR3 is CASSLFSTLDNGPEAFF. As DNA, the CDR3 is TGTGCCAGCAGCTTATTCTCCACTCTGGACAATGGGCCTGAAGCTTTCTTT. The chain couples TRBV11-2 to TRBJ1-1; possibly TRBD1 for D (5 bases). Germline V gene sequence: CDR1 SGHAT, CDR2 FQNNGV. The germline V and J ends were trimmed by 2 bases and 6 bases, with 22 bases remaining between them. The CDR3 runs to 17 residues.

The DNA for the CDR3 is TGTGCCAGCAGCGTAGCAGGGGGACAGGGGGCTGGGACCCAGTACTTC. This codes for CASSVAGGQGAGTQYF. The rearrangement links TRBV9 to TRBJ2-5; 12 bases agree with TRBD1. The CDR3 is 16 residues long. The V gene end was trimmed by 0 bases and the J gene end by 7 bases; junction bases not matched to a gene: 7. Germline CDR1 is SGDLS and CDR2 is YYNGEE.

This chain links TRBV9 with TRBJ1-2; D unclear. V was pared by 4 bases and J by 2 bases, with 12 bases between. The germline V gene encodes CDR1 SGDLS and CDR2 YYNGEE. The CDR3 has 14 residues. The CDR3 here is CASSPSDGNYGYTF. CDR3 sequence (DNA): TGTGCCAGCAGCCCCTCCGACGGGAACTATGGCTACACCTTC.

This clone was seen only once. The V and J genes are TRBV7-9 and TRBJ2-2, with TRBD1 matching 7 bases. Trimming cost V 5 bases and J 6 bases; bases outside gene matches: 12. Germline V CDR1 and CDR2: SEHNR, FQNEAQ (reference sequence). This CDR3 has 16 residues. As DNA, the CDR3 is TGTGCCAGCAGCCAGGAGCGTAGAAGGGGGCCCGGGGAGCTGTTTTTT. Protein product: CASSQERRRGPGELFF.

The rearrangement joins TRBV6-5 to TRBJ1-2; D gene ambiguous. This CDR3 is 13 amino acids long. Germline V gene sequence: CDR1 MNHEY, CDR2 SVGAGI. Trimming took 0 bases from V and 8 from J, leaving 10 bases between them. CDR3 nucleotide sequence: TGTGCCAGCAGTTACTCGACGGGAGGCGGCTACACCTTC. As protein: CASSYSTGGGYTF.

This clone occurred once. This chain uses TRBV7-6 with TRBJ1-1, with D perhaps matching TRBD1 (6 bases). V was shortened by 1 base and J by 1 base, with 19 bases between the two germline ends. This CDR3 is 18 amino acids long. Germline V gene data show CDR1 as SGHVS and CDR2 as FNYEAQ. CDR3 region: CASSLGLGGGPWNTEAFF. Here the CDR3 DNA reads TGTGCCAGCAGCTTAGGGTTAGGGGGGGGACCGTGGAACACTGAAGCTTTCTTT.

The chain links TRBV9 to TRBJ2-3, with 8 positions matching TRBD2. The CDR3 spans 19 residues. With V trimmed by 4 bases and J by 6 bases, 22 bases remained unmatched. Germline loops: CDR1 SGDLS, CDR2 YYNGEE. The DNA of the CDR3 is TGTGCCAGCAGCCCCCGGGAGGGCAGCGGGAGAGACATTTTGGATACGCAGTATTTT. Protein: CASSPREGSGRDILDTQYF.

This sequence joins TRBV28 and TRBJ1-2, with TRBD1 matching 7 bases. Germline lookup yields CDR1 MDHEN and CDR2 SYDVKM. This CDR3 has 16 amino acids. With V trimmed by 1 base and J by 3 bases, 8 bases remained unmatched. CDR3 residues: CASSLFRQGKYYGYTF. CDR3 nucleotides: TGTGCCAGCAGTTTATTCCGACAGGGAAAATACTATGGCTACACCTTC.

The count of this clone is one. The genes are TRBV3-1 (or the pseudogene TRBV3-2) and TRBJ1-4; 8 nucleotides align to TRBD1. The ends lost 2 bases at V and 7 bases at J; junction bases unmatched: 0. The CDR3 sequence is 13 residues long. CDR1 is LGHDT, CDR2 YNNKEL, per germline (reference sequence). As DNA, the CDR3 is TGTGCCAGCAGCCAACAGGGGGCTGAAAAACTGTTTTTT. Protein: CASSQQGAEKLFF.

This chain links TRBV19 with TRBJ1-1; D perhaps matches TRBD1 (6 bases). Trimming left V 4 bases short and J 1 base short, with 13 bases between. CDR1 LNHDA and CDR2 SQIVND come from the germline V gene (reference sequence). This CDR3 has 15 amino acids. Here the CDR3 DNA reads TGTGCCAGTAGTACCACAGGGTTGGGGAACACTGAAGCTTTCTTT. Encoded protein: CASSTTGLGNTEAFF.

Here the CDR3 DNA reads TGCGCCAGCAGCCTCGAAGGGGGACGGACTAATGAAAAACTGTTTTTT. Translated: CASSLEGGRTNEKLFF. This chain connects TRBV4-1 to TRBJ1-4; D is possibly TRBD1 (6 bases). The CDR3 totals 16 residues. Germline CDR1 and CDR2: MGHRA and YSYEKL. V was cut by 4 bases and J by 2 bases, with 14 bases left in between.

This clone was picked up a small number of times. The V call is TRBV28, the J call TRBJ1-2, with TRBD1 matching over 7 bases. The CDR3 extends over 12 amino acids. The V segment lost 8 bases and the J segment 7 bases; nucleotides outside the gene matches: 7. CDR1 is MDHEN, CDR2 SYDVKM, per germline. The CDR3 coding sequence is TGTGCCAGCCAGACAGGGATCGCTGGCTACACCTTC. Translated: CASQTGIAGYTF.

V is TRBV19 and J is TRBJ1-5; 7 nucleotides line up with TRBD1. The CDR3 has 13 residues. Germline assignment: CDR1 LNHDA and CDR2 SQIVND (reference sequence). V was clipped by 4 bases and J by 5 bases; unmatched bases: 2. The CDR3 is CASSTTGYQPQHF. The CDR3 DNA follows: TGTGCCAGTAGTACGACAGGGTATCAGCCCCAGCATTTT.

The genes are TRBV19 and TRBJ1-6; D uncertain. The CDR3 covers 16 residues. Germline CDR1 reads LNHDA; CDR2 reads SQIVND (reference sequence). V dropped 9 bases and J dropped 10 bases, with 25 bases sitting between them. In DNA form, the CDR3 reads TGTGCCAGGACATCTCTTGGGCGGCCACCTAGCTCACCCCTCCACTTT. Translating it yields CARTSLGRPPSSPLHF.

The rearrangement joins TRBV11-2 to TRBJ1-1, with unresolved D. This CDR3 is 13 amino acids long. V was trimmed by 4 bases and J by 8 bases, leaving 14 bases between them. Germline values: CDR1 SGHAT, CDR2 FQNNGV. The CDR3 bases are TGTGCCAGCAGCTCGGGGTTTGGAGCGGAAGCTTTCTTT. Its protein product is CASSSGFGAEAFF.

Note on this clone: An end of the junction differs from the germline gene, which may be a read error. V is TRBV3-1 (or the pseudogene TRBV3-2) and J is TRBJ2-1; 9 bases are shared with TRBD2. CDR3 length: 14 amino acids. The germline gives CDR1 LGHDT, CDR2 YNNKEL (reference sequence). The CDR3 here is CASSQAGGDNEQFF. For the CDR3, the DNA is TGTGCCAGCAGTCAAGCGGGGGGAGACAATGAGCAGTTCTTC.

V gene TRBV5-6 combines with J gene TRBJ1-5, with D possibly being TRBD1 (6 bases). The CDR3 spans 17 residues. V gave up 1 base and J gave up 7 bases, with 21 bases separating them. CDR1 and CDR2 from the germline V gene are SGHDT and YYEEEE. The CDR3 DNA is TGTGCCAGCAGCTTGAAGTTGTCGACAGGTGCCTACCAGCCCCAGCATTTT. Translating gives CASSLKLSTGAYQPQHF.

The CDR3 reads CASVSNRNTEAFF. CDR3 bases: TGTGCCAGCGTCTCAAACAGGAACACTGAAGCTTTCTTT. The J gene is TRBJ1-1, the V gene TRBV11-3; D uncertain. The V end lost 8 bases, the J end lost 1 base, and 11 bases lay between the germline ends. Germline values: CDR1 SGHNT, CDR2 YENEEA. This CDR3 is 13 amino acids long.

The chain uses TRBV10-2 and TRBJ1-6, with 11 bases lining up with TRBD1. V was pared by 6 bases and J by 10 bases, with 11 bases of the junction left unmatched. Germline V gene data show CDR1 as WSHSY and CDR2 as SAAADI. CDR3 size: 16 residues. The CDR3 DNA reads TGCGCCAGCAGCCTTTTGGACAGGGGGCTCGGGTCACCCCTCCACTTT. Encoded protein: CASSLLDRGLGSPLHF.